Listed here are 14 T cell receptor beta chains from one sample, sequenced in a study of human T cells and chemical hapten exposure. One entry per CDR3 protein, called by TCRdb with MiXCR from the RACE reads. Of 180,000 or so distinct CDR3 sequences listed, under 30% are singletons. This sample's time point: patch test 3, about 24 weeks after DPC sensitization. Stated treatment: therapeutic diphenylcyclopropenone sensitization with weekly scalp DPC. Sequences were derived from whole blood, sampled in connection with sensitization to the hapten diphenylcyclopropenone (DPC). The receptors were sampled from a woman in her thirties or forties with alopecia areata. Some clones in this sample may be carry-over from other donors' samples.

Only a few counts were recorded for this clonotype. The chain carries TRBV29-1 and TRBJ2-7; D remains ambiguous. Trimming took 4 bases from V and 2 from J, leaving 9 bases between them. This CDR3 comprises 12 residues. The germline CDR1 and CDR2 sequences are SQVTM and ANQGSEA. CDR3 loop: CSVVTHAYEQYF. The CDR3 coding sequence is TGCAGCGTTGTAACCCACGCCTACGAGCAGTACTTC.

This clonotype was observed at least ten times. V gene TRBV7-2 combines with J gene TRBJ2-1; the match to TRBD2 covers 13 bases. Germline V gives CDR1 SGHTA, CDR2 FQGNSA. With 5 bases clipped from V and 7 bases from J, the junction kept 5 bases outside the gene matches. The CDR3 totals 15 residues. CDR3 amino acids: CASSMTSGRKNEQFF. Written as DNA, the CDR3 is TGTGCCAGCAGCATGACTAGCGGGAGGAAAAATGAGCAGTTCTTC. The full variable domain, completed using reference TRBV7-2 and TRBJ2-1, is GAGVSQSPSNKVTEKGKDVELRCDPISGHTALYWYRQSLGQGLEFLIYFQGNSAPDKSGLPSDRFSAERTGGSVSTLTIQRTQQEDSAVYLCASSMTSGRKNEQFFGPGTRLTVL.

This clonotype was observed a few times. The chain employs TRBV15 and TRBJ1-2; D may be TRBD1 (5 bases). This CDR3 comprises 15 residues. Trimming shortened V by 1 base and J by 2 bases, and 11 bases separated the two germline ends. The germline CDR1 and CDR2 sequences are LNHNV and YYDKDF (reference sequence). The DNA of the CDR3 is TGTGCCACCAGCAGAGCCCACCGGGGGAACTATGGCTACACCTTC. This gives the protein CATSRAHRGNYGYTF.

This clonotype was detected once. The CDR3 here is CASKTTGGGTYEQYF. The CDR3 DNA reads as TGTGCCAGCAAGACCACCGGCGGGGGAACCTACGAGCAGTACTTC. The V and J genes are TRBV6-1 and TRBJ2-7; TRBD2 agrees at 7 bases. Unmatched junction bases numbered 11, after V lost 7 bases and J lost 2 bases. The CDR3 length is 15 residues. Germline-derived CDR1 and CDR2 are MNHNS and SASEGT.

There are a few counts of this clonotype. This chain connects TRBV7-4 to TRBJ1-6; TRBD1 matches at 9 bases. The CDR3 has 14 amino acids. With 5 bases clipped from V and 7 bases from J, the junction kept 3 bases outside the gene matches. Germline loops: CDR1 SGHVT, CDR2 SQSDAQ. The CDR3 region is CASSRGQGNSPLHF. The CDR3, as DNA: TGTGCCAGCAGCCGGGGACAGGGAAATTCACCCCTCCACTTT.

This clonotype was seen at least ten times. The chain employs TRBV20-1 and TRBJ2-1; 8 bases agree with TRBD2. The CDR3 is 12 residues long. Germline V CDR1 and CDR2: DFQATT, SNEGSKA (reference sequence). V lost 6 bases, J lost 4 bases, and 2 bases stayed unmatched. Here the CDR3 reads CSAQREYNEQFF. The CDR3 DNA reads as TGCAGTGCCCAGCGGGAGTACAATGAGCAGTTCTTC.

In this sample, this clonotype is medium-sized (0.01 to 0.1%). The rearrangement joins TRBV7-2 to TRBJ2-3; the D gene is possibly TRBD1 (5 bases). Trimming pared 1 base from V and 6 bases from J, leaving 14 bases between. CDR1 is SGHTA and CDR2 is FQGNSA in the germline V gene. The CDR3 spans 15 residues. The DNA for the CDR3 is TGTGCCAGCAGCTTAGGTTTGGGCAGGGCTGATACGCAGTATTTT. Protein: CASSLGLGRADTQYF.

The chain carries TRBV12-5 and TRBJ1-3, with 7 bases matching TRBD1. The V segment lost 8 bases and the J segment 4 bases; nucleotides outside the gene matches: 5. Germline loops: CDR1 LGHNT, CDR2 FRNRAP. The CDR3 contains 13 residues. The DNA for the CDR3 is TGTGCTAGTACGAGGGGGCTCGGAAACACCATATATTTT. Its translation: CASTRGLGNTIYF.

This chain uses TRBV9 with TRBJ2-5; no clear D gene. This CDR3 has 15 amino acids. The germline V and J ends were trimmed by 2 bases and 1 base, with 12 bases remaining between them. The germline gives CDR1 SGDLS, CDR2 YYNGEE. The CDR3: CASSVTQVPQETQYF. CDR3 in DNA: TGTGCCAGCAGCGTTACTCAGGTCCCCCAAGAGACCCAGTACTTC.

The chain is built from TRBV3-1 and TRBJ2-3; D gene ambiguous. CDR1 LGHDT and CDR2 YNNKEL come from the germline V gene (reference sequence). The CDR3 is 14 residues long. Between the trimmed V and J ends, which lost 5 bases and 2 bases, there was a span of 11 bases. For the CDR3, the DNA is TGTGCCAGCAGCTCGCGGACCTACACAGATACGCAGTATTTT. As protein: CASSSRTYTDTQYF.

This chain uses TRBV7-9 with TRBJ2-4; 7 nucleotides align to TRBD1. CDR3 length: 19 amino acids. The V gene end was trimmed by 1 base and the J gene end by 0 bases; junction bases not matched to a gene: 12. The germline V gene encodes CDR1 SEHNR and CDR2 FQNEAQ (reference sequence). This chain's CDR3 is CASSLVSGTAFTAKNIQYF. The CDR3 nucleotides are TGTGCCAGCAGCTTAGTGTCCGGGACAGCGTTCACAGCCAAAAACATTCAGTACTTC.

This clonotype has a handful of counts. The chain couples TRBV27 to TRBJ1-4, with D possibly being TRBD1 (6 bases). V was trimmed by 5 bases and J by 4 bases, leaving 11 bases between them. This CDR3 region has 14 residues. The germline V gene has CDR1 MNHEY and CDR2 SMNVEV (reference sequence). CDR3 sequence (DNA): TGTGCCAGCAGTCGGACAGTTTTTAATGAAAAACTGTTTTTT. Its translation: CASSRTVFNEKLFF.

This clonotype showed up just a few times. V and J are TRBV28 and TRBJ2-1, with TRBD2 matching 9 bases. V lost 2 bases to trimming and J lost 9 bases; unmatched junction nucleotides: 8. Germline V gene sequence: CDR1 MDHEN, CDR2 SYDVKM. The CDR3 totals 15 residues. The CDR3 is CASSLGGLAYSEQFF. CDR3 DNA sequence: TGTGCCAGCAGTTTAGGGGGACTAGCATATAGTGAGCAGTTCTTC. Using reference TRBV28 and TRBJ2-1 for the parts outside the CDR3, the full variable domain is DVKVTQSSRYLVKRTGEKVFLECVQDMDHENMFWYRQDPGLGLRLIYFSYDVKMKEKGDIPEGYSVSREKKERFSLILESASTNQTSMYLCASSLGGLAYSEQFFGPGTRLTVL.

The J gene is TRBJ1-5, the V gene TRBV7-8, with unresolved D. CDR3 length equals 15 residues. From germline, CDR1 is SGHVS and CDR2 FQNEAQ. The V and J ends lost 1 base and 3 bases respectively, with 10 bases between them. CDR3: CASSLGARVNQPQHF. DNA for the CDR3: TGTGCCAGCAGCTTAGGAGCTCGGGTCAATCAGCCCCAGCATTTT.